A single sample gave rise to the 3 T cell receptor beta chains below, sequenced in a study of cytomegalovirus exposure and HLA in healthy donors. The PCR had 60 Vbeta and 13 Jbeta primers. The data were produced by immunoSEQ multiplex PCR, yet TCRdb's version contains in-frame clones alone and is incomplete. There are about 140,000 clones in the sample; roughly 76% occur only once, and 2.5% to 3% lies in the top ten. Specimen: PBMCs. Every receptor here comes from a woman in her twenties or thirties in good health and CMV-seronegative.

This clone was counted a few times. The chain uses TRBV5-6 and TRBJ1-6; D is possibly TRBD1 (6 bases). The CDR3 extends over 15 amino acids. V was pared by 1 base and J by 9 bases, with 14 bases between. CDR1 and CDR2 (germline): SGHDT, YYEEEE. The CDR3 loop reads CASSLSQGWTSPLHF. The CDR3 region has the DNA TGTGCCAGCAGCTTGAGTCAGGGGTGGACTTCACCCCTCCACTTT.

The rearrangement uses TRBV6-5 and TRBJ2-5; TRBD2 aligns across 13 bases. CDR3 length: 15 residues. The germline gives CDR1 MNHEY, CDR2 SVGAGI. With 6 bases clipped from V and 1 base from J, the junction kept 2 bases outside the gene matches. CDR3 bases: TGTGCCAGCAGCAGACTAGCGGGGGGCCAAGAGACCCAGTACTTC. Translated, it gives CASSRLAGGQETQYF.

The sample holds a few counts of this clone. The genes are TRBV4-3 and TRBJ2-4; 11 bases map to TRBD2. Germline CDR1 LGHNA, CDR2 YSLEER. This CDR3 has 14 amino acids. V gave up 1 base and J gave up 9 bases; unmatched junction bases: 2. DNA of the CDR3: TGCGCCAGCAGCCAAGGACTAGCGGGGCCCATTCAGTACTTC. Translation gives CASSQGLAGPIQYF.